Shown below are 23 T cell receptor beta chains from a single sample sequenced in a study of OX40 agonist ivuxolimab in advanced cancers. The repertoire was sequenced with immunoSEQ multiplex PCR; TCRdb's copy has only in-frame clones and lacks some. The sample contains tens of thousands of clones, roughly 90% of which appear only once. The sequences come from CD4+ or CD8+ T cells sorted from blood, collected in a trial of the OX40 agonist ivuxolimab. These receptor sequences come from an adult with an advanced solid tumor such as melanoma, head and neck, liver or kidney cancer.

DNA for the CDR3: TGTGCCACCCAAAACAGGGGGAGTACTGAAGCTTTCTTT. This sequence encodes CATQNRGSTEAFF. J is TRBJ1-1 and V is TRBV6-5, with 8 bases matching TRBD1. J was trimmed by 5 bases and V by 10 bases; bases with no gene match: 9. CDR1 is MNHEY, CDR2 SVGAGI, per germline. CDR3 length equals 13 residues.

CDR3 in DNA: TGTGCCACCGACAGGGGGCCCCAAGAGACCCAGTACTTC. Its protein product is CATDRGPQETQYF. The V call is TRBV2, the J call TRBJ2-5; 10 positions agree with TRBD1. The CDR3 contains 13 residues. Germline V gene data show CDR1 as SNHLY and CDR2 as FYNNEI. The trim removed 10 bases at V and 1 base at J, leaving 3 bases unmatched. The full variable domain, with the rest looked up from reference TRBV2 and TRBJ2-5, is EPEVTQTPSHQVTQMGQEVILRCVPISNHLYFYWYRQILGQKVEFLVSFYNNEISEKSEIFDDQFSVERPDGSNFTLKIRSTKLEDSAMYFCATDRGPQETQYFGPGTRLLVL.

A word on this clone: The junction and the germline gene differ at one end; a read error may be behind it. The rearrangement links TRBV11-3 to TRBJ2-1, with D possibly matching TRBD1 (5 bases). From germline, CDR1 is SGHNT and CDR2 YENEEA. The CDR3 length is 16 residues. For the CDR3, the DNA is TGTGCCAGCAGCTTAGATGTTGCAGGGCCCTATAATGAGCAGTTCTTC. Encoded protein: CASSLDVAGPYNEQFF.

The chain joins TRBV7-8 to TRBJ2-1, with TRBD1 matching over 7 bases. The CDR3 consists of 11 residues. V trimming: 5 bases; J trimming: 16 bases; junction bases outside the gene matches: 8. From germline, CDR1 is SGHVS and CDR2 FQNEAQ. CDR3 in amino acids: CASSIRDSLFF. The DNA of the CDR3 is TGTGCCAGCAGCATCCGGGACAGTCTCTTCTTC.

This sequence joins TRBV7-9 and TRBJ2-3; no clear D gene. Germline assignment: CDR1 SEHNR and CDR2 FQNEAQ (reference sequence). The CDR3 spans 14 residues. With 2 bases removed from V and 1 base from J, the gap between germline ends came to 7 bases. The CDR3 sequence is CASSLSLGTDTQYF. The DNA for the CDR3 is TGTGCCAGCAGCTTAAGTCTAGGCACAGATACGCAGTATTTT.

The rearrangement uses TRBV11-3 and TRBJ2-5; the D call may be TRBD1 or TRBD2 (5 bases each). V gave up 5 bases and J gave up 5 bases, with 15 bases separating them. The germline gives CDR1 SGHNT, CDR2 YENEEA. There are 14 residues in the CDR3. CDR3 sequence: CASSLGPTGETQYF. The DNA of the CDR3 is TGTGCCAGCAGCCTGGGACCCACCGGGGAGACCCAGTACTTC.

This clone appeared a few times. This chain uses TRBV5-1 with TRBJ1-2; 7 nucleotides agree with TRBD1. V shed 4 bases, J shed 6 bases, and the junction held 6 bases outside the gene matches. The CDR3 contains 13 residues. From germline, CDR1 is SGHRS and CDR2 YFSETQ. For the CDR3, the DNA is TGCGCCAGCAGCGAGGGGGCGAGAAATGGCTACACCTTC. This gives the protein CASSEGARNGYTF.

V and J are TRBV28 and TRBJ1-1; no firm D call. V lost 6 bases to trimming and J lost 3 bases, with 5 bases between them. The CDR3 covers 11 residues. Germline V gives CDR1 MDHEN, CDR2 SYDVKM. The CDR3 protein is CASRAHTEAFF. As DNA, the CDR3 is TGTGCCAGCAGAGCACACACTGAAGCTTTCTTT.

The chain carries TRBV6-4 and TRBJ1-4, with 9 bases lining up with TRBD1. Germline-derived CDR1 and CDR2 are MRHNA and SNTAGT. V lost 10 bases, J lost 0 bases, and 15 bases stayed unmatched. CDR3 length equals 18 residues. This CDR3 is CATRRRDRELATNEKLFF. DNA for the CDR3: TGTGCCACGAGGAGGAGGGACAGGGAATTAGCAACTAATGAAAAACTGTTTTTT.

The rearrangement links TRBV11-2 to TRBJ2-5; D may match TRBD1 or TRBD2 (5 bases each). Germline CDR1 and CDR2: SGHAT and FQNNGV. Deletions cut 3 bases from V and 7 bases from J, with 12 bases between. CDR3 length equals 13 residues. The CDR3 DNA follows: TGTGCCAGCAGCTTCCGAGGGGACGCGACCCAGTACTTC. Translating gives CASSFRGDATQYF.

This clone was picked up one time. The chain combines TRBV28 with TRBJ2-5; D gene unclear. The germline gives CDR1 MDHEN, CDR2 SYDVKM. The CDR3 runs 14 residues. Trimming took 6 bases from V and 5 from J, leaving 16 bases between them. CDR3 DNA: TGTGCCAGCAGCCCCCTCGAGAACTGGGAGACCCAGTACTTC. The encoded protein is CASSPLENWETQYF.

This clone has a single count. The chain uses TRBV5-4 and TRBJ2-7; tentatively, D is TRBD2 (5 bases). Trimming took 0 bases from V and 6 from J, leaving 10 bases between them. Looked up from germline, CDR1 is SGHNT and CDR2 is YYREEE (reference sequence). The CDR3 loop spans 13 amino acids. The CDR3 sequence is CASSLVRGGEQYF. In nucleotides, the CDR3 is TGTGCCAGCAGCTTGGTTCGCGGAGGCGAGCAGTACTTC.

This chain joins TRBV19 and TRBJ2-5, with 9 nucleotides matching TRBD1. The tail of the sequence fits TRBJ2-7 better, so the J call may be wrong. This CDR3 region has 14 residues. Germline CDR1 is LNHDA and CDR2 is SQIVND (reference sequence). The DNA for the CDR3 is TGTGCCAGTAGTATGGGACAGGGTGTCGACGAGCAGTACTTC. It encodes CASSMGQGVDEQYF.

The gene calls are TRBV18 and TRBJ2-7, with TRBD2 matching over 7 bases. The CDR3 has 14 amino acids. J was trimmed by 9 bases and V by 0 bases; bases with no gene match: 8. Germline V gene sequence: CDR1 KGHSH, CDR2 LQKENI. The chain's CDR3 is CASSPPRYWEGQYF. As DNA, the CDR3 is TGTGCCAGCTCACCACCGAGGTACTGGGAGGGGCAGTACTTC.

The V gene is TRBV7-2, the J gene TRBJ2-1; 13 bases align to TRBD2. Germline-derived CDR1 and CDR2 are SGHTA and FQGNSA. V shed 3 bases and J 13 bases; nucleotides not matched to a gene: 6. This CDR3 is 14 amino acids long. CDR3 loop: CASSFPTSGGVQFF. In DNA form, the CDR3 reads TGTGCCAGCAGCTTCCCTACTAGCGGGGGGGTACAGTTCTTC.

This clone was detected only a few times. This rearrangement joins TRBV7-2 to TRBJ2-1; 14 positions agree with TRBD2. The CDR3 extends over 17 amino acids. Germline values: CDR1 SGHTA, CDR2 FQGNSA. V gave up 6 bases and J gave up 7 bases; unmatched junction bases: 11. The CDR3 coding sequence is TGTGCCAGCAGTTCTAAATCCGGGACTAGCGGGAGAAATGAGCAGTTCTTC. Translation gives CASSSKSGTSGRNEQFF.

The chain links TRBV6-1 to TRBJ1-2; D unresolved. The CDR3 loop spans 12 amino acids. Trimming shortened V by 1 base and J by 5 bases, and 5 bases separated the two germline ends. Germline V gene lookup returns CDR1 MNHNS and CDR2 SASEGT. The CDR3 sequence is CASSEDGYGYTF. The CDR3 bases are TGTGCCAGCAGTGAAGACGGTTATGGCTACACCTTC.

CDR3 nucleotide sequence: TGTGCCAGCAGCCACTCCGTAACGGGAACCTACGAGCAGTACTTC. The encoded protein is CASSHSVTGTYEQYF. The chain recombines TRBV27 with TRBJ2-7; D possibly corresponds to TRBD2 (5 bases). V lost 6 bases and J 2 bases, leaving 17 bases between the germline ends. Looked up from germline, CDR1 is MNHEY and CDR2 is SMNVEV (reference sequence). The CDR3 totals 15 residues.

The chain employs TRBV27 and TRBJ2-2, with TRBD1 identical over 11 bases. The CDR3 loop spans 15 amino acids. V shed 6 bases, J shed 9 bases, and the junction held 9 bases outside the gene matches. Per the germline V gene, CDR1 is MNHEY and CDR2 is SMNVEV (reference sequence). The CDR3 nucleotides are TGTGCCAGCAGATCAACGGGACAGGGGGTCCGGGAGCTGTTTTTT. It codes for CASRSTGQGVRELFF.

The genes are TRBV6-4 and TRBJ1-2; weak D call: TRBD1 (6 bases). Germline V CDR1 and CDR2: MRHNA, SNTAGT. The CDR3 length is 15 residues. Between the trimmed V and J ends, which lost 6 bases and 4 bases, there was a span of 18 bases. CDR3 DNA: TGTGCCAGCAGAGACCAGGGGAAGGGGCTCTATGGCTACACCTTC. Its protein is CASRDQGKGLYGYTF.

The CDR3 sequence is CASSVTGGYLQETQYF. CDR3 sequence (DNA): TGTGCCAGCAGCGTAACCGGGGGGTACCTACAAGAGACCCAGTACTTC. The J gene is TRBJ2-5, the V gene TRBV9, with 7 bases aligning to TRBD2. The CDR3 runs to 16 residues. Germline loops: CDR1 SGDLS, CDR2 YYNGEE. V was pared by 1 base and J by 2 bases, with 8 bases of the junction left unmatched.

V gene TRBV5-6 combines with J gene TRBJ1-2; D is unresolved. The V gene lost 4 bases and the J gene lost 8 bases, with 12 bases spanning the gap. Germline CDR1 SGHDT, CDR2 YYEEEE. The CDR3 length is 12 residues. CDR3 DNA: TGTGCCAGCAGCCAGACCGGGGAGGGCTACACCTTC. Translation gives CASSQTGEGYTF.

The chain employs TRBV30 and TRBJ1-2, with TRBD1 matching 9 bases. CDR1 is GTSNPN and CDR2 is SVGIG in the germline V gene (reference sequence). After removal of 2 bases from V and 3 bases from J, the junction contained 7 bases not matched to a gene. The CDR3 consists of 15 residues. CDR3: CAWSRTTGGDYGYTF. For the CDR3, the DNA is TGTGCCTGGAGTCGGACAACAGGGGGCGACTATGGCTACACCTTC.